This T cell receptor beta chain was retrieved from a study of T-cell reconstitution after alpha-beta-depleted transplantation in children. Trimming left V 2 bases short and J 9 bases short, with 11 bases between. The CDR3 is 13 amino acids. The germline gives CDR1 SGHTA, CDR2 FQGNSA. Overall study findings and caveats: About two months after transplant, alpha-beta T cells reportedly came from several hundred expanded graft clones. T-cell numbers and diversity one year post-transplant derived largely from freshly generated T cells.

Unique molecular identifiers were incorporated when the TCRbeta library was constructed. In TCRdb, the PCR reads were re-called with MiXCR into one record per CDR3 protein. This sample has approximately 500,000 distinct CDR3 sequences, with 8% to 11% found just once. This clonotype was counted many times. The antigen is undetermined. The chain combines TRBV7-2 with TRBJ2-1; D is perhaps TRBD2 (5 bases). The receptor comes from a child aged 2 to 10 with inherited bone marrow failure, due to receive a stem cell transplant. The starting material was PBMCs, obtained before TCRalphabeta/CD19-depleted stem cell transplant. CDR3 nucleotides: TGTGCCAGCAGCTTATTTTCGGGAATTGAGCAGTTCTTC. This sequence encodes CASSLFSGIEQFF.